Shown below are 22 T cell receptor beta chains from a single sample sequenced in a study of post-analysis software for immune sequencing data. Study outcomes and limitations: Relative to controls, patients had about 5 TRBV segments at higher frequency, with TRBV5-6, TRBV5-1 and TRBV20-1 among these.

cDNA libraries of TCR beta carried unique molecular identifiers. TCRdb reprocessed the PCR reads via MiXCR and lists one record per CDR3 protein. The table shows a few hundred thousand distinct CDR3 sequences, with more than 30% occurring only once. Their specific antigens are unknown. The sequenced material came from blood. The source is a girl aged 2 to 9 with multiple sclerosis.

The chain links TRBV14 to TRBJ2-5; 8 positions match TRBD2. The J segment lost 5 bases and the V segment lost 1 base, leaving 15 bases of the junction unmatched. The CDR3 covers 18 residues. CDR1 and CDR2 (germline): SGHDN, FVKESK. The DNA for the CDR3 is TGTGCCAGCAGCCAAGGAATATTGCCGGGAGGGCCTAGGGAGACCCAGTACTTC. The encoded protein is CASSQGILPGGPRETQYF.

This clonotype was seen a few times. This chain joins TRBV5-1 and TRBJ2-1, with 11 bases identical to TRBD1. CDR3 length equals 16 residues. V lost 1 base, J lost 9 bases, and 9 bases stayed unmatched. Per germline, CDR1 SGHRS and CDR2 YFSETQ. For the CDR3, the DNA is TGCGCCAGCAGCTTGAAAAAGGACAGGGGGCGCCGTGAGCAGTTCTTC. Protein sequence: CASSLKKDRGRREQFF.

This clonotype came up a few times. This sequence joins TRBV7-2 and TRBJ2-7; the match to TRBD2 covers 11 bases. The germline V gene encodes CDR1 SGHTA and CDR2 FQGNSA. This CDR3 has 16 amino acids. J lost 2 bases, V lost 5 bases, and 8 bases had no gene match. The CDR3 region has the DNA TGTGCCAGCAGCGCCCGACTAGCGGGATCACCCTACGAGCAGTACTTC. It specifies CASSARLAGSPYEQYF.

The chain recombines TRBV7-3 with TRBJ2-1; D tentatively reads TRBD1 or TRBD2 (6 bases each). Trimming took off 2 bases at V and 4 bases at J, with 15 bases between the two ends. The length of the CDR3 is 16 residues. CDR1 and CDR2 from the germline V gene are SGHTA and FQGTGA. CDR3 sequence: CASSLGWGDKYNEQFF. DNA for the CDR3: TGTGCCAGCAGCTTAGGGTGGGGGGACAAATACAATGAGCAGTTCTTC.

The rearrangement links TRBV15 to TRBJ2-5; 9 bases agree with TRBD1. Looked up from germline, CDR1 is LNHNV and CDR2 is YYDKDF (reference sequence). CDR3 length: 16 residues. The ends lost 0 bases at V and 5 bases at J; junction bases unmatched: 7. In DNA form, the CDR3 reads TGTGCCACCAGCAGAGATACGACAGGGGGTAGGGAGACCCAGTACTTC. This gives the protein CATSRDTTGGRETQYF.

The CDR3 here is CASSTGLASSYEQYF. CDR3 DNA sequence: TGTGCCAGCAGCACAGGACTAGCGTCGTCCTACGAGCAGTACTTC. J is TRBJ2-7 and V is TRBV9, with 9 positions matching TRBD2. V shed 4 bases, J shed 1 base, and the junction held 6 bases outside the gene matches. Germline CDR1 and CDR2: SGDLS and YYNGEE. The CDR3 runs 15 residues.

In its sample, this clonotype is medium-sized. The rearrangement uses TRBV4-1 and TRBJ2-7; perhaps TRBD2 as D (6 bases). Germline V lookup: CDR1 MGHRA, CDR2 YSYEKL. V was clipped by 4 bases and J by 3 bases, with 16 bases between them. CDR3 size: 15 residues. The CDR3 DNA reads TGCGCCAGCAGCCCGGGCCCTGGAGGGTACTACGAGCAGTACTTC. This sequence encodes CASSPGPGGYYEQYF.

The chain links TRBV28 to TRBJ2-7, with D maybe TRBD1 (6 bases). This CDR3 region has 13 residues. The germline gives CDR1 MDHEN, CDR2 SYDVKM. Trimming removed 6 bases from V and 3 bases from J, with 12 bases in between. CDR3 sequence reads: CASRIPTGYEQYF. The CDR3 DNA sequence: TGTGCCAGCAGAATTCCGACAGGCTACGAGCAGTACTTC.

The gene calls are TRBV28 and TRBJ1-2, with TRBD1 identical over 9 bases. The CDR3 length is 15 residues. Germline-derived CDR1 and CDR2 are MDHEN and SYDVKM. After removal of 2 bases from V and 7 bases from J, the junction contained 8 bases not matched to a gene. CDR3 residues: CASSLGQGSNRGYTF. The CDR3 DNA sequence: TGTGCCAGCAGTTTAGGACAGGGGTCGAATCGTGGCTACACCTTC.

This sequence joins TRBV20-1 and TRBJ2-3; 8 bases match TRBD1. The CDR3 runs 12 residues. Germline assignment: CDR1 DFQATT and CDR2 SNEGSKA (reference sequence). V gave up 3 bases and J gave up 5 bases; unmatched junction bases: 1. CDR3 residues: CSASRGQDTQYF. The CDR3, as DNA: TGCAGTGCTAGCAGGGGGCAAGATACGCAGTATTTT.

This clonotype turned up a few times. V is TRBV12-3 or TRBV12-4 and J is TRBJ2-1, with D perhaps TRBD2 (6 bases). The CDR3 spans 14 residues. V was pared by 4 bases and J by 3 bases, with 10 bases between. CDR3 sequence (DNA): TGTGCCAGCAGTTACGGCGGGGACTACAATGAGCAGTTCTTC. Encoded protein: CASSYGGDYNEQFF.

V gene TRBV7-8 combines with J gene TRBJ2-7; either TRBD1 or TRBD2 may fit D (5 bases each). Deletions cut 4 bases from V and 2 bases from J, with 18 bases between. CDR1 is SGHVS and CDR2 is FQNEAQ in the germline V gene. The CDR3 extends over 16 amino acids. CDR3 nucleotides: TGTGCCAGCAGCTCACACCGGGACCCCAAGCCCTACGAGCAGTACTTC. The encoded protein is CASSSHRDPKPYEQYF.

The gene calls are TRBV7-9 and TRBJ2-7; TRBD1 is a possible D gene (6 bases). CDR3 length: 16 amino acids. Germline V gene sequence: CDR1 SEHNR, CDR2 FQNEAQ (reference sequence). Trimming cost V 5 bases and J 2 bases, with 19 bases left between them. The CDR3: CASSNFRDTSTYEQYF. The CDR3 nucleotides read TGTGCCAGCAGCAATTTCCGGGACACCTCTACCTACGAGCAGTACTTC.

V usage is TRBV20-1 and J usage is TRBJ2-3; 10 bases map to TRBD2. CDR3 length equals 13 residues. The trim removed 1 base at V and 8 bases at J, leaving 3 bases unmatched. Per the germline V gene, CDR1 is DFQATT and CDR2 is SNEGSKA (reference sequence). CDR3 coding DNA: TGCAGTGCTAGAGTGGCTAGCGGGGGTACGCAGTATTTT. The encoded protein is CSARVASGGTQYF.

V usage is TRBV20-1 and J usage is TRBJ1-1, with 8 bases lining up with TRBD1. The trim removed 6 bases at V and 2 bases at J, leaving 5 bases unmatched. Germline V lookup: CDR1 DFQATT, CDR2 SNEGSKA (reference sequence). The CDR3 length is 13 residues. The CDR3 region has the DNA TGCAGTGCCCCGACAGGGGCAAACACTGAAGCTTTCTTT. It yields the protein CSAPTGANTEAFF.

CDR3 bases: TGCGCCAGCAGCCAAGATGGCGCGGGGGGGCGCGAGCAGTACTTC. Translated: CASSQDGAGGREQYF. The V call is TRBV4-1, the J call TRBJ2-7; TRBD2 matches at 9 bases. V gave up 0 bases and J gave up 6 bases; unmatched junction bases: 6. The CDR3 contains 15 residues. The germline CDR1 and CDR2 sequences are MGHRA and YSYEKL.

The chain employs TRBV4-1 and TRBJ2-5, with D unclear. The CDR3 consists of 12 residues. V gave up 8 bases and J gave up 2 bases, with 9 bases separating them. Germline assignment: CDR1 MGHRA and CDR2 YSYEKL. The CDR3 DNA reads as TGCGCCAGCGGGCTACCGCAAGAGACCCAGTACTTC. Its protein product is CASGLPQETQYF.

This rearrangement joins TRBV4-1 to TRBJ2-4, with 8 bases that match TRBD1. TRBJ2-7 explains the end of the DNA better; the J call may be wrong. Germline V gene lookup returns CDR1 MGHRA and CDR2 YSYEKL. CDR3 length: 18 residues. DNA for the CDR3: TGCGCCAGCAGCCGAGCTATCCAGGGGGCGAGGGTTAGTTACGAGCAGTACTTC. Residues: CASSRAIQGARVSYEQYF.

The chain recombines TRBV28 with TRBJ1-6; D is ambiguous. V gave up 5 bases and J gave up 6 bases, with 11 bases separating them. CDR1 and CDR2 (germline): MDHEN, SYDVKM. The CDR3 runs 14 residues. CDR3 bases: TGTGCCAGCAGTGCCTATCGTGGTAATTCACCCCTCCACTTT. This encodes CASSAYRGNSPLHF.

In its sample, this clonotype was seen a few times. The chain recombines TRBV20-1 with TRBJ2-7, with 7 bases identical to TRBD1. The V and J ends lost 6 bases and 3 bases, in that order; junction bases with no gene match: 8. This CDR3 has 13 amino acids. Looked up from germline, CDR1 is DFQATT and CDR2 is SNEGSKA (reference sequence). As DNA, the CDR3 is TGCAGTGCCGCCGGGACAGACCACTACGAGCAGTACTTC. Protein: CSAAGTDHYEQYF.

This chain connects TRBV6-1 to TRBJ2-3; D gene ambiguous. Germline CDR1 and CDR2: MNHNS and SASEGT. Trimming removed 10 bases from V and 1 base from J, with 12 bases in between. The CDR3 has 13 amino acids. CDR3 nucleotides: TGTGCCATCGAGGTCTCCGGCACAGATACGCAGTATTTT. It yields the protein CAIEVSGTDTQYF.

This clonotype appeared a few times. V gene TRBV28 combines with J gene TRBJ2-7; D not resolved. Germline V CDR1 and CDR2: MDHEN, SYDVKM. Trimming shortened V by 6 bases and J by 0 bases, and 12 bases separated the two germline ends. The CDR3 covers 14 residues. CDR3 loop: CASRSTLSSYEQYF. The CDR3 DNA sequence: TGTGCCAGCAGGAGTACATTGAGCTCCTACGAGCAGTACTTC.